This is a list of T cell receptor beta chains from one sample in a study of molecular identifiers for immune sequencing clone quantification. TCRdb independently ran MiXCR on the PCR reads; one entry per CDR3 protein. The table shows a few hundred thousand distinct CDR3 sequences, with 24% occurring only once. The sequenced sample was naive CD8+ T cells from blood, with Jurkat cell RNA spiked in. The receptors derive from a human donor in good health. Some libraries in this study had Jurkat cell RNA spiked in. Each CDR3 is given with its conserved first and last residue. Fields, in order: V gene, J gene, CDR3 length, CDR3 protein.

>TRBV7-9|TRBJ1-2|15
CASSPPGQGVYGYTF
>TRBV4-3|TRBJ2-5|19
CASSQAVRSWDTAQETQYF
>TRBV12-3/TRBV12-4|TRBJ2-7|14
CASSSRTGWGEQYF
>TRBV5-6|TRBJ1-4|14
CASSLLPSNEKLFF
>TRBV20-1|TRBJ2-6|13
CSARHSGANVLTF
>TRBV12-3/TRBV12-4|TRBJ1-5|16
CASSLGGDYSNQPQHF
>TRBV6-2/TRBV6-3|TRBJ1-5|13
CASSTRDPWSQHF
>TRBV7-9|TRBJ2-7|13
CASSLDRAYEQYF
>TRBV7-2|TRBJ2-7|16
CASSSTWGVSRYEQYF
>TRBV25-1|TRBJ2-3|17
CASSEGPSSGYTDTQYF
>TRBV21-1|TRBJ2-3|15
CASRESDPRIDTQYF
>TRBV12-3/TRBV12-4|TRBJ2-3|13
CASSLVAADTQYF
>TRBV20-1|TRBJ1-1|13
CSASTQVNTEAFF
>TRBV12-3/TRBV12-4|TRBJ1-1|14
CASTSTGFSPEAFF
>TRBV5-6|TRBJ2-3|23
CASRSLVVGRQGGTSGRSDTQYF
>TRBV5-1|TRBJ2-4|14
CASSLEQGINIQYF
>TRBV9|TRBJ2-7|15
CASSVEGTSGYEQYF
>TRBV28|TRBJ1-1|12
CASSPLDSEAFF
>TRBV7-9|TRBJ1-4|19
CAVPAAPGNRGLTNEKLFF
>TRBV7-6|TRBJ2-7|14
CASSFATGDYEQYF
>TRBV14|TRBJ1-6|13
CASSPHMNSPLHF
>TRBV9|TRBJ2-6|18
CASSGAGPTPDWANVLTF
>TRBV10-3|TRBJ2-7|14
CAISEGEPPDEQYF
>TRBV5-6|TRBJ1-5|15
CASSLGGPSNQPQHF
>TRBV2|TRBJ2-3|17
CASREDPGTGGTDTQYF
>TRBV6-6|TRBJ2-3|14
CASTRGGPRDTQYF
>TRBV15|TRBJ2-3|17
CATSRDLTSVGTDTQYF
>TRBV5-1|TRBJ2-3|15
CASSLQLIPEDTQYF
>TRBV13|TRBJ2-2|16
CASSFRGMRNTGELFF
>TRBV4-3|TRBJ2-1|16
CASSLGRGGRYNEQFF
>TRBV5-5|TRBJ2-1|14
CASSLVSLGDEQFF
>TRBV3-1|TRBJ2-3|19
CASSHRDRGGTAFSDTQYF
>TRBV29-1|TRBJ2-2|14
CSVEGLINTGELFF
>TRBV30|TRBJ2-7|12
CAWGQQGYEQYF
>TRBV7-9|TRBJ2-7|12
CACRDTGAEQYF
>TRBV7-9|TRBJ2-3|11
CASGGAATQYF
>TRBV7-9|TRBJ2-3|15
CASSPITIGTDTQYF
>TRBV20-1|TRBJ2-4|17
CSARGPNRQLAKNIQYF
>TRBV7-9|TRBJ1-1|17
CASSLGPGGGSNTEAFF
>TRBV20-1|TRBJ2-7|15
CSAVLAGAPSYEQYF